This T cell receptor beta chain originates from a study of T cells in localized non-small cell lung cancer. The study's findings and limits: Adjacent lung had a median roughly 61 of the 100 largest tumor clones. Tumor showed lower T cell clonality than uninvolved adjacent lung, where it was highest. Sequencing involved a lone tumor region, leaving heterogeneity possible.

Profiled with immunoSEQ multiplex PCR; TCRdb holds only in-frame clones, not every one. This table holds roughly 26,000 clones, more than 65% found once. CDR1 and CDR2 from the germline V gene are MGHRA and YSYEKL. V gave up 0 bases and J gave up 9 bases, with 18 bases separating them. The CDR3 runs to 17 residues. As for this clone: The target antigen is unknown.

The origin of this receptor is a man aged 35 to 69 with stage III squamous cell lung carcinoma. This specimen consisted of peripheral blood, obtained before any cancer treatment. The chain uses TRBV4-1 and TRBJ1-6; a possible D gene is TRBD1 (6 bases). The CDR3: CASSQEPPPGAGSPLHF. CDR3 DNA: TGCGCCAGCAGCCAAGAGCCCCCGCCAGGGGCTGGTTCACCCCTCCACTTT.